These 30 T cell receptor beta chains originate from one sample sequenced in a study of cytomegalovirus exposure and HLA in healthy donors. Amplification used 60 Vbeta primers and 13 Jbeta primers. Generated by immunoSEQ multiplex PCR, the TCRdb table keeps only in-frame clones and is missing some. Of approximately 100,000 clones in the sample, over 75% were seen once. The sequencing sample was made of PBMCs. The receptors shown here come from a middle-aged man in good health and CMV-seropositive.

V is TRBV7-8 and J is TRBJ2-7, with D possibly TRBD1 on 6 matching bases. The CDR3 has 15 amino acids. Trimming removed 5 bases from V and 1 base from J, with 15 bases in between. CDR1 and CDR2 from the germline V gene are SGHVS and FQNEAQ. The DNA of the CDR3 is TGTGCCAGCAGCGAAGAAGGGGGAAGGTCCTACGAGCAGTACTTC. It specifies CASSEEGGRSYEQYF. Combining the CDR3 with reference TRBV7-8 and TRBJ2-7 gives the whole variable domain GAGVSQSPRYKVAKRGQDVALRCDPISGHVSLFWYQQALGQGPEFLTYFQNEAQLDKSGLPSDRFFAERPEGSVSTLKIQRTQQEDSAVYLCASSEEGGRSYEQYFGPGTRLTVT.

The CDR3: CASSRDTDYEQYF. The DNA for the CDR3 is TGTGCTAGCTCACGGGACACCGACTACGAGCAGTACTTC. The chain couples TRBV12-5 to TRBJ2-7, with D tentatively TRBD1 (6 bases). Germline CDR1 is LGHNT and CDR2 is FRNRAP. The length of the CDR3 is 13 residues. V gave up 9 bases and J gave up 3 bases, with 15 bases separating them.

With regard to this clone: A read error may account for a junction end that differs from germline. The chain couples TRBV7-9 to TRBJ2-6, with 8 bases identical to TRBD1. The CDR3 is 16 residues long. The germline gives CDR1 SEHNR, CDR2 FQNEAQ (reference sequence). The CDR3 nucleotides read TGTGCCAGCAGCCTCTGGGGTGCTCAGGGGGCCAACGGCCTGACTTTC. Encoded protein: CASSLWGAQGANGLTF.

CDR3 in DNA: TGTGCCAGTAATTTCAGGGGTGAGGGCAATCAGCCCCAGCATTTT. This translates into CASNFRGEGNQPQHF. The chain carries TRBV19 and TRBJ1-5; a possible D gene is TRBD1 (6 bases). The CDR3 spans 15 residues. Germline V gives CDR1 LNHDA, CDR2 SQIVND (reference sequence). V was pared by 7 bases and J by 2 bases, with 15 bases between.

This chain connects TRBV28 to TRBJ1-1; D not certain. The germline CDR1 and CDR2 sequences are MDHEN and SYDVKM. This CDR3 has 13 amino acids. Trimming took 7 bases from V and 1 from J, leaving 10 bases between them. CDR3: CASIHQSNTEAFF. In DNA, the CDR3 is TGTGCCAGCATACACCAATCGAACACTGAAGCTTTCTTT.

The rearrangement links TRBV6-6 to TRBJ1-2; tentative D call: TRBD1 (6 bases). Germline V gene lookup returns CDR1 MNHNY and CDR2 SVGAGI (reference sequence). The germline V and J ends were trimmed by 6 bases and 4 bases, with 18 bases remaining between them. The CDR3 contains 15 residues. The CDR3 protein is CASSRDNSRGYGYTF. The CDR3 coding sequence is TGTGCCAGCAGCAGGGACAACTCCAGAGGCTATGGCTACACCTTC.

The chain couples TRBV28 to TRBJ1-5; 11 nucleotides align to TRBD1. The CDR3 runs to 17 residues. In germline, CDR1 is MDHEN, CDR2 SYDVKM. J was trimmed by 0 bases and V by 0 bases; bases with no gene match: 1. The CDR3: CASSLWGQGDSNQPQHF. In nucleotides, the CDR3 is TGTGCCAGCAGTTTATGGGGACAGGGGGATAGCAATCAGCCCCAGCATTTT.

The chain is built from TRBV28 and TRBJ2-5; D perhaps matches TRBD1 (6 bases). The CDR3 extends over 14 amino acids. Germline CDR1 reads MDHEN; CDR2 reads SYDVKM. Trimming took off 7 bases at V and 1 base at J, with 13 bases between the two ends. CDR3 nucleotide sequence: TGTGCCAGCATCCCTACAGGGCCCCAAGAGACCCAGTACTTC. Protein: CASIPTGPQETQYF.

This clone rates as medium-sized (0.01 to 0.1%). The chain uses TRBV25-1 and TRBJ2-7; D gene ambiguous. CDR1 is MGHDK, CDR2 SYGVNS, per germline. V lost 2 bases, J lost 0 bases, and 11 bases lay in between. The CDR3 sequence is 15 residues long. This CDR3 reads CASSERRGGSYEQYF. CDR3 coding DNA: TGTGCCAGCAGTGAACGACGCGGTGGCTCCTACGAGCAGTACTTC.

The genes are TRBV10-3 and TRBJ2-7; 9 bases are a match to TRBD1. Germline V gives CDR1 ENHRY, CDR2 SYGVKD. Unmatched junction bases numbered 8, after V lost 6 bases and J lost 2 bases. The CDR3 runs 15 residues. The CDR3 region is CAISVGTGLAYEQYF. For the CDR3, the DNA is TGTGCCATCAGCGTCGGGACAGGGCTTGCCTACGAGCAGTACTTC.

V usage is TRBV7-2 and J usage is TRBJ2-7; weak D call: TRBD1 (6 bases). Trimming removed 5 bases at V and 6 bases at J, with 17 bases between. The CDR3 runs 14 residues. Germline CDR1 and CDR2: SGHTA and FQGNSA. CDR3 amino acids: CASSPPLGAPEQYF. CDR3 in DNA: TGTGCCAGCAGCCCGCCGCTGGGGGCCCCCGAGCAGTACTTC.

This sequence joins TRBV9 and TRBJ2-5, with D hard to call. The J call could be wrong; TRBJ2-7 is a better fit for the DNA end. The germline CDR1 and CDR2 sequences are SGDLS and YYNGEE. The CDR3 is 12 residues long. The CDR3 protein is CASSVNSYEQYF. In DNA, the CDR3 is TGTGCCAGCAGCGTAAACTCCTACGAGCAGTACTTC.

There are a few counts of this clone. The V and J genes are TRBV10-3 and TRBJ1-3; no reliable D call. CDR3 length: 16 amino acids. The germline V gene encodes CDR1 ENHRY and CDR2 SYGVKD. V lost 5 bases to trimming and J lost 4 bases, with 18 bases between them. The chain's CDR3 is CAISLFPEATGNTIYF. In nucleotides, the CDR3 is TGTGCCATCAGTCTGTTCCCCGAGGCAACGGGAAACACCATATATTTT.

CDR3 region: CASSRTVQHF. The CDR3, as DNA: TGTGCCAGCAGCAGGACTGTCCAGCATTTT. This rearrangement joins TRBV5-8 to TRBJ1-5; D is uncertain. Germline CDR1 is SGHTS and CDR2 is YDEGEE. This CDR3 has 10 amino acids. Trimming shortened V by 4 bases and J by 12 bases, and 8 bases separated the two germline ends.

In DNA, the CDR3 is TGTGCCAGTAGCTGGGAGGGATTCCCCTACAATGAGCAGTTCTTC. Its translation is CASSWEGFPYNEQFF. The chain uses TRBV19 and TRBJ2-1; 7 bases agree with TRBD2. This CDR3 region has 15 residues. Per germline, CDR1 LNHDA and CDR2 SQIVND (reference sequence). The trim removed 6 bases at V and 2 bases at J, leaving 7 bases unmatched.

The rearrangement links TRBV11-1 to TRBJ2-2; possible D gene TRBD1, 6 bases. Germline CDR1 reads SGHAT; CDR2 reads FQDESV (reference sequence). The CDR3 is made up of 15 amino acids. V was cut by 1 base and J by 3 bases, with 9 bases left in between. The CDR3 DNA sequence: TGTGCCAGCAGCTTAGGCCAGGGGTACACCGGGGAGCTGTTTTTT. Its protein is CASSLGQGYTGELFF.

As for this clone: Different DNA sequences within this sample yield the same CDR3. This chain connects TRBV7-2 to TRBJ1-2; 8 bases line up with TRBD1. V shed 5 bases and J 4 bases; nucleotides not matched to a gene: 3. From germline, CDR1 is SGHTA and CDR2 FQGNSA. There are 13 residues in the CDR3. Here the CDR3 reads CASSADRVYGYTF. The DNA of the CDR3 is TGTGCCAGCAGCGCGGACAGGGTCTATGGCTACACCTTC.

This clone was detected a few times. The rearrangement links TRBV7-9 to TRBJ1-1; 9 bases fit TRBD1. The germline V gene has CDR1 SEHNR and CDR2 FQNEAQ (reference sequence). The junction had 9 bases not matched to a gene; V was cut back by 5 bases and J by 8 bases. The CDR3 contains 14 residues. CDR3 in DNA: TGTGCCAGCAGCCCACGGACAGGGGCCCCAGAAGCTTTCTTT. This codes for CASSPRTGAPEAFF.

Comment on this clone: One end of the junction does not line up with germline, which may come from a read error. This sequence joins TRBV7-9 and TRBJ1-2; D possibly corresponds to TRBD1 (6 bases). Per germline, CDR1 SEHNR and CDR2 FQNEAQ (reference sequence). The CDR3 runs to 15 residues. CDR3 in DNA: TGTTCCAGCAGCTCGACGGGACAACGTTACTATGGCTACACCTTC. Its translation: CSSSSTGQRYYGYTF.

This sequence joins TRBV28 and TRBJ2-5, with 8 bases lining up with TRBD2. This CDR3 region has 15 residues. The germline gives CDR1 MDHEN, CDR2 SYDVKM. The ends lost 4 bases at V and 6 bases at J; junction bases unmatched: 10. This CDR3 is CASSSSGTSYQTQYF. CDR3 bases: TGTGCCAGCAGTTCCTCCGGGACTAGTTACCAGACCCAGTACTTC. Supplemented by reference TRBV28 and TRBJ2-5, the full variable domain reads DVKVTQSSRYLVKRTGEKVFLECVQDMDHENMFWYRQDPGLGLRLIYFSYDVKMKEKGDIPEGYSVSREKKERFSLILESASTNQTSMYLCASSSSGTSYQTQYFGPGTRLLVL.

The V and J genes are TRBV5-6 and TRBJ2-7; TRBD2 might be the D (5 bases). From germline, CDR1 is SGHDT and CDR2 YYEEEE. The CDR3 consists of 15 residues. The ends were cut back, 4 bases at V and 0 bases at J, with 14 bases in the middle. The CDR3 DNA follows: TGTGCCAGCAGCCGGGGAAGACCTAGCTCCTACGAGCAGTACTTC. Translation gives CASSRGRPSSYEQYF.

The chain joins TRBV5-1 to TRBJ1-5, with 10 bases aligning to TRBD1. The CDR3 extends over 15 amino acids. Germline V gene data show CDR1 as SGHRS and CDR2 as YFSETQ. J was trimmed by 6 bases and V by 0 bases; bases with no gene match: 3. The CDR3 DNA sequence: TGCGCCAGCAGCTTGGGACAGGGGGCTCGTCAGCCCCAGCATTTT. It translates to CASSLGQGARQPQHF.

This rearrangement joins TRBV28 to TRBJ1-2, with D unresolved. V gave up 3 bases and J gave up 4 bases, with 9 bases separating them. Germline V lookup: CDR1 MDHEN, CDR2 SYDVKM. This CDR3 is 13 amino acids long. The CDR3 reads CASSFVSSYGYTF. The DNA for the CDR3 is TGTGCCAGCAGTTTCGTTAGTAGCTATGGCTACACCTTC.

The chain joins TRBV7-2 to TRBJ1-6, with a possible D match to TRBD1 (5 bases). Per germline, CDR1 SGHTA and CDR2 FQGNSA. Between the trimmed V and J ends, which lost 1 base and 6 bases, there was a span of 16 bases. The CDR3 covers 17 residues. CDR3 DNA sequence: TGTGCCAGCAGCTTAGAGGGGATCCGGATCTCTAATTCACCCCTCCACTTT. Its protein product is CASSLEGIRISNSPLHF.

The table lists this clone with a count of one. The genes are TRBV7-9 and TRBJ1-2; perhaps TRBD1 as D (5 bases). Germline V gene data show CDR1 as SEHNR and CDR2 as FQNEAQ (reference sequence). V was cut by 1 base and J by 8 bases, with 11 bases left in between. The CDR3 consists of 13 residues. Here the CDR3 reads CASSLGAGRGYTF. The CDR3 nucleotides are TGTGCCAGCAGCTTAGGCGCAGGGCGAGGCTACACCTTC.

CDR3 coding DNA: TGTGCCAGCAGCGTAGGGACAGGGGTCCAAGAGACCCAGTACTTC. Translated: CASSVGTGVQETQYF. V and J are TRBV9 and TRBJ2-5, with TRBD1 matching 9 bases. CDR1 SGDLS and CDR2 YYNGEE come from the germline V gene. Unmatched junction bases numbered 1, after V lost 0 bases and J lost 1 base. This CDR3 region has 15 residues. The entire variable domain, with the rest obtained from reference TRBV9 and TRBJ2-5, is as follows: DSGVTQTPKHLITATGQRVTLRCSPRSGDLSVYWYQQSLDQGLQFLIQYYNGEERAKGNILERFSAQQFPDLHSELNLSSLELGDSALYFCASSVGTGVQETQYFGPGTRLLVL.

The chain has TRBV7-2 and TRBJ2-1; TRBD2 matches 12 bases. The CDR3 totals 15 residues. CDR1 SGHTA and CDR2 FQGNSA come from the germline V gene. V lost 3 bases, J lost 7 bases, and 4 bases stayed unmatched. The CDR3 DNA is TGTGCCAGCAGCTTCGGACTAGCGGGGTATAATGAGCAGTTCTTC. Its protein product is CASSFGLAGYNEQFF.

CDR3 sequence: CASSPVGRGNTIYF. The CDR3 DNA reads as TGTGCCAGCAGCCCCGTGGGGAGGGGAAACACCATATATTTT. The genes are TRBV7-2 and TRBJ1-3; D gene uncertain. The germline gives CDR1 SGHTA, CDR2 FQGNSA. The CDR3 loop spans 14 amino acids. Trimming took off 5 bases at V and 4 bases at J, with 12 bases between the two ends.

This chain uses TRBV4-3 with TRBJ2-3; D may be TRBD2 (5 bases). The CDR3 sequence is 15 residues long. Trimming stripped 3 bases from V and 2 bases from J, with 12 bases between. Germline V gene sequence: CDR1 LGHNA, CDR2 YSLEER. CDR3 nucleotide sequence: TGCGCCAGCAGCCAGCAACCGGGGAACACAGATACGCAGTATTTT. This sequence encodes CASSQQPGNTDTQYF.

This clone was seen once. This chain joins TRBV5-1 and TRBJ1-6; 8 nucleotides match TRBD1. There are 16 residues in the CDR3. Looked up from germline, CDR1 is SGHRS and CDR2 is YFSETQ. V shed 4 bases, J shed 6 bases, and the junction held 9 bases outside the gene matches. The CDR3 DNA sequence: TGCGCCAGCAGCCCCTCCCAGGGGGCCAGTAATTCACCCCTCCACTTT. Protein: CASSPSQGASNSPLHF.